These 21 T cell receptor beta chains originate from one sample sequenced in a study of blood T cell repertoires in COVID-19. Libraries were prepared by immunoSEQ multiplex PCR; TCRdb keeps only in-frame clonotypes and omits some of them. The table lists about 170,000 clones, 80% to 90% of them singletons. The sample was peripheral blood. Source of these receptors: a woman aged 60-75 years with COVID-19, enrolled during active disease.

This clone was counted only a few times. The chain is built from TRBV6-5 and TRBJ1-2, with 7 bases fitting TRBD1. This CDR3 is 16 amino acids long. The V and J ends lost 4 bases and 7 bases, in that order; junction bases with no gene match: 15. CDR1 and CDR2 (germline): MNHEY, SVGAGI. CDR3 protein: CASSLHSPTGQGGYTF. CDR3 nucleotides: TGTGCCAGCAGTTTGCACTCCCCGACAGGGCAAGGTGGCTACACCTTC.

This chain connects TRBV19 to TRBJ2-2, with D possibly matching TRBD1 (6 bases). The CDR3 totals 14 residues. Germline V gives CDR1 LNHDA, CDR2 SQIVND (reference sequence). Trimming removed 10 bases from V and 1 base from J, with 13 bases in between. The CDR3 loop reads CATPGVKNTGELFF. Here the CDR3 DNA reads TGTGCCACACCAGGGGTCAAGAACACCGGGGAGCTGTTTTTT.

The chain employs TRBV18 and TRBJ2-2; 7 nucleotides line up with TRBD1. The CDR3 contains 17 residues. V lost 6 bases and J lost 1; bases outside the gene matches: 11. Germline V gives CDR1 KGHSH, CDR2 LQKENI. For the CDR3, the DNA is TGTGCCAGCTCCCGCCTGAAGACAGGGTTGAACACCGGGGAGCTGTTTTTT. Amino acid sequence: CASSRLKTGLNTGELFF.

This clone was counted once. V gene TRBV7-8 combines with J gene TRBJ2-7; perhaps TRBD1 as D (6 bases). Trimming took off 5 bases at V and 2 bases at J, with 10 bases between the two ends. Germline lookup yields CDR1 SGHVS and CDR2 FQNEAQ. The CDR3 has 13 residues. CDR3 nucleotides: TGTGCCAGCAGCCCCCGGACAGCCTACGAGCAGTACTTC. It encodes CASSPRTAYEQYF.

The table lists this clone with a few counts. The V gene is TRBV6-5, the J gene TRBJ2-1, with 9 positions matching TRBD2. The CDR3 contains 14 residues. CDR1 and CDR2 from the germline V gene are MNHEY and SVGAGI. The V segment lost 2 bases and the J segment 8 bases; nucleotides outside the gene matches: 4. The CDR3: CASSYGTSFDEQFF. CDR3 DNA: TGTGCCAGCAGTTACGGGACTAGCTTCGATGAGCAGTTCTTC.

The V call is TRBV6-1, the J call TRBJ1-2; possibly TRBD1 for D (5 bases). The CDR3 runs 13 residues. Germline V CDR1 and CDR2: MNHNS, SASEGT. Trimming left V 2 bases short and J 8 bases short, with 12 bases between. CDR3 sequence (DNA): TGTGCCAGCAGTGAACGGAGGGACCGCGGCTACACCTTC. This translates into CASSERRDRGYTF.

The V call is TRBV29-1, the J call TRBJ1-1; TRBD1 matches at 9 bases. Germline CDR1 SQVTM, CDR2 ANQGSEA. Trimming at V came to 5 bases and at J to 5 bases, leaving 9 bases not matched to a gene. CDR3 length: 14 residues. CDR3 residues: CSVHASGQGTEAFF. CDR3 coding DNA: TGCAGCGTTCACGCCTCGGGACAGGGTACTGAAGCTTTCTTT. Looking up the rest from reference TRBV29-1 and TRBJ1-1 gives the full variable domain: SAVISQKPSRDICQRGTSLTIQCQVDSQVTMMFWYRQQPGQSLTLIATANQGSEATYESGFVIDKFPISRPNLTFSTLTVSNMSPEDSSIYLCSVHASGQGTEAFFGQGTRLTVV.

This clone has just one count. The chain has TRBV5-4 and TRBJ1-1; TRBD1 is a possible D gene (6 bases). The CDR3 is 13 amino acids. Trimming removed 4 bases at V and 2 bases at J, with 9 bases between. Looked up from germline, CDR1 is SGHNT and CDR2 is YYREEE (reference sequence). The CDR3 region has the DNA TGTGCCAGCAGCCTGGACAGAAACACTGAAGCTTTCTTT. Translated: CASSLDRNTEAFF.

This sequence joins TRBV12-3 or TRBV12-4 and TRBJ1-2; maybe TRBD1 (5 bases). The CDR3 consists of 12 residues. Trimming stripped 6 bases from V and 5 bases from J, with 10 bases between. CDR3 sequence reads: CASRGTVYGYTF. The DNA for the CDR3 is TGTGCCAGCAGAGGGACTGTATATGGCTACACCTTC.

This clone has a single count. This sequence joins TRBV2 and TRBJ1-5; 8 bases align to TRBD1. This CDR3 spans 14 amino acids. J gave up 5 bases and V 6 bases, and 6 bases lay outside the gene matches. CDR1 SNHLY and CDR2 FYNNEI come from the germline V gene. CDR3 residues: CASRGDRRDQPQHF. The CDR3 nucleotides read TGTGCCAGCAGAGGGGACAGGAGGGATCAGCCCCAGCATTTT. The complete variable domain, with remaining parts taken from reference TRBV2 and TRBJ1-5, reads EPEVTQTPSHQVTQMGQEVILRCVPISNHLYFYWYRQILGQKVEFLVSFYNNEISEKSEIFDDQFSVERPDGSNFTLKIRSTKLEDSAMYFCASRGDRRDQPQHFGDGTRLSIL.

J is TRBJ1-2 and V is TRBV7-3; D may be TRBD1 (5 bases). The CDR3 extends over 15 amino acids. V was cut by 5 bases and J by 3 bases, with 16 bases left in between. Germline CDR1 is SGHTA and CDR2 is FQGTGA. CDR3 residues: CASSQRGAGDYGYTF. The DNA of the CDR3 is TGTGCCAGCAGCCAGCGGGGCGCCGGCGACTATGGCTACACCTTC.

The V call is TRBV5-1, the J call TRBJ1-3; D gene unclear. The CDR3 runs to 13 residues. Looked up from germline, CDR1 is SGHRS and CDR2 is YFSETQ. The V end lost 6 bases, the J end lost 1 base, and 8 bases lay between the germline ends. CDR3 in amino acids: CASNTGSGNTIYF. CDR3 nucleotide sequence: TGCGCCAGCAACACGGGTTCTGGAAACACCATATATTTT. Combining the CDR3 with reference TRBV5-1 and TRBJ1-3 gives the whole variable domain KAGVTQTPRYLIKTRGQQVTLSCSPISGHRSVSWYQQTPGQGLQFLFEYFSETQRNKGNFPGRFSGRQFSNSRSEMNVSTLELGDSALYLCASNTGSGNTIYFGEGSWLTVV.

The chain is built from TRBV28 and TRBJ2-2; weak D call: TRBD1 (5 bases). Between the trimmed V and J ends, which lost 3 bases and 0 bases, there was a span of 11 bases. Germline loops: CDR1 MDHEN, CDR2 SYDVKM. The CDR3 is 16 residues long. The CDR3 nucleotides read TGTGCCAGCAGTTTGGCAGGGCGCACGAACACCGGGGAGCTGTTTTTT. Translation gives CASSLAGRTNTGELFF.

Here the CDR3 DNA reads TGTGCCAGCAGCTTACCCGGACAGACCTACGAGCAGTACTTC. Protein sequence: CASSLPGQTYEQYF. This rearrangement joins TRBV7-9 to TRBJ2-7, with D perhaps TRBD1 (6 bases). The length of the CDR3 is 14 residues. Germline CDR1 reads SEHNR; CDR2 reads FQNEAQ (reference sequence). Trimming removed 2 bases from V and 2 bases from J, with 10 bases in between.

V gene TRBV5-4 combines with J gene TRBJ1-4; 7 bases align to TRBD1. This CDR3 has 14 residues. The junction had 4 bases not matched to a gene; V was cut back by 4 bases and J by 4 bases. Germline CDR1 reads SGHNT; CDR2 reads YYREEE (reference sequence). Here the CDR3 reads CASSLTGVNEKLFF. DNA for the CDR3: TGTGCCAGCAGCCTTACAGGGGTTAATGAAAAACTGTTTTTT.

The chain links TRBV6-5 to TRBJ1-1, with 10 bases that match TRBD1. The CDR3 consists of 16 residues. V shed 2 bases, J shed 1 base, and the junction held 4 bases outside the gene matches. The germline gives CDR1 MNHEY, CDR2 SVGAGI. CDR3 coding DNA: TGTGCCAGCAGTTACAGGGACAGGGGCGGGAACACTGAAGCTTTCTTT. Its protein is CASSYRDRGGNTEAFF.

The chain employs TRBV28 and TRBJ1-4; D not certain. Germline CDR1 and CDR2: MDHEN and SYDVKM. V lost 3 bases, J lost 8 bases, and 10 bases lay in between. This CDR3 comprises 13 residues. The CDR3 spells CASSFGGREKLFF. DNA for the CDR3: TGTGCCAGCAGTTTTGGAGGGAGAGAAAAACTGTTTTTT.

This chain uses TRBV9 with TRBJ1-4; D is perhaps TRBD1 (5 bases). Germline loops: CDR1 SGDLS, CDR2 YYNGEE. V gave up 3 bases and J gave up 6 bases, with 9 bases separating them. This CDR3 is 13 amino acids long. CDR3 nucleotide sequence: TGTGCCAGCAGCGGGGGCACAGATGAAAAACTGTTTTTT. Translating it yields CASSGGTDEKLFF.

The chain carries TRBV27 and TRBJ2-3; TRBD2 agrees at 11 bases. Trimming removed 5 bases from V and 4 bases from J; junction bases left unmatched: 8. This CDR3 spans 16 amino acids. Germline CDR1 reads MNHEY; CDR2 reads SMNVEV (reference sequence). The CDR3 DNA follows: TGTGCCAGCAGTCGGAGCACTAGCGGGGGCGCAGATACGCAGTATTTT. Encoded protein: CASSRSTSGGADTQYF.

V gene TRBV12-3 or TRBV12-4 combines with J gene TRBJ2-1, with TRBD2 matching 8 bases. V was clipped by 5 bases and J by 9 bases; unmatched bases: 6. There are 13 residues in the CDR3. CDR3 nucleotide sequence: TGTGCCAGCAGTCCCGGACTAGCCGGTGAGCAGTTCTTC. Amino acids: CASSPGLAGEQFF.

V usage is TRBV3-1 (or the pseudogene TRBV3-2) and J usage is TRBJ1-3, with 9 bases identical to TRBD1. Germline loops: CDR1 LGHDT, CDR2 YNNKEL (reference sequence). The CDR3 contains 18 residues. V trimming: 1 base; J trimming: 5 bases; junction bases outside the gene matches: 12. Written as DNA, the CDR3 is TGTGCCAGCAGCCAAGCTAGGACAGGGGTTGGGAAGAGAAACACCATATATTTT. Its translation: CASSQARTGVGKRNTIYF.